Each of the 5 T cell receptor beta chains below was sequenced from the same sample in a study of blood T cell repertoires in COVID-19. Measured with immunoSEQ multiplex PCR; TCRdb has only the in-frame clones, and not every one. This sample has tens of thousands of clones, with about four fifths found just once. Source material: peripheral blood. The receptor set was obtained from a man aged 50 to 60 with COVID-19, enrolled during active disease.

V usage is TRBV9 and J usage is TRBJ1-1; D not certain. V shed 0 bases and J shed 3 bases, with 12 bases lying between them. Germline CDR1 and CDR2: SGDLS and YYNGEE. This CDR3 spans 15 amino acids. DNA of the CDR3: TGTGCCAGCAGCGTAGGCTCTCGGTCTGACACTGAAGCTTTCTTT. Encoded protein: CASSVGSRSDTEAFF.

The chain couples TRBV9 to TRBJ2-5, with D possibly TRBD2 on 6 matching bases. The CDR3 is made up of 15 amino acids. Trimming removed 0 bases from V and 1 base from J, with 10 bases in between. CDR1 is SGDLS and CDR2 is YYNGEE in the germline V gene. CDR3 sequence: CASSVVSGVQETQYF. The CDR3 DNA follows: TGTGCCAGCAGCGTAGTATCGGGGGTCCAAGAGACCCAGTACTTC. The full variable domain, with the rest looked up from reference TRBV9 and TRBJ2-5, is DSGVTQTPKHLITATGQRVTLRCSPRSGDLSVYWYQQSLDQGLQFLIQYYNGEERAKGNILERFSAQQFPDLHSELNLSSLELGDSALYFCASSVVSGVQETQYFGPGTRLLVL.

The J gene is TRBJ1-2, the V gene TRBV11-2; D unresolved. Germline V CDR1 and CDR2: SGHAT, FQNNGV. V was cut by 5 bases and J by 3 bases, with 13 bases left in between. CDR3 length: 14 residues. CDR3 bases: TGTGCCAGCAGCACTCACAGAACGCACTATGGCTACACCTTC. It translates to CASSTHRTHYGYTF.

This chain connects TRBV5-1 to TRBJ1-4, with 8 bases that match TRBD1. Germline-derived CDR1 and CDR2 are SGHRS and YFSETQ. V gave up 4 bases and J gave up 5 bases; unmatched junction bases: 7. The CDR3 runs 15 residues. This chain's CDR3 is CASSGGTGRNEKLFF. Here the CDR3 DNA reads TGCGCCAGCAGCGGGGGGACAGGACGAAATGAAAAACTGTTTTTT.

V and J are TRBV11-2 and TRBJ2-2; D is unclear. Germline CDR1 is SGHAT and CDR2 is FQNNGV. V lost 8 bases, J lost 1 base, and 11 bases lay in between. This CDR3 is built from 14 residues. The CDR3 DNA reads TGTGCCAGCGCGTTCCATCAGAACACCGGGGAGCTGTTTTTT. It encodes CASAFHQNTGELFF. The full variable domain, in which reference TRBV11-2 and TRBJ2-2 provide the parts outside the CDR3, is EAGVAQSPRYKIIEKRQSVAFWCNPISGHATLYWYQQILGQGPKLLIQFQNNGVVDDSQLPKDRFSAERLKGVDSTLKIQPAKLEDSAVYLCASAFHQNTGELFFGEGSRLTVL.